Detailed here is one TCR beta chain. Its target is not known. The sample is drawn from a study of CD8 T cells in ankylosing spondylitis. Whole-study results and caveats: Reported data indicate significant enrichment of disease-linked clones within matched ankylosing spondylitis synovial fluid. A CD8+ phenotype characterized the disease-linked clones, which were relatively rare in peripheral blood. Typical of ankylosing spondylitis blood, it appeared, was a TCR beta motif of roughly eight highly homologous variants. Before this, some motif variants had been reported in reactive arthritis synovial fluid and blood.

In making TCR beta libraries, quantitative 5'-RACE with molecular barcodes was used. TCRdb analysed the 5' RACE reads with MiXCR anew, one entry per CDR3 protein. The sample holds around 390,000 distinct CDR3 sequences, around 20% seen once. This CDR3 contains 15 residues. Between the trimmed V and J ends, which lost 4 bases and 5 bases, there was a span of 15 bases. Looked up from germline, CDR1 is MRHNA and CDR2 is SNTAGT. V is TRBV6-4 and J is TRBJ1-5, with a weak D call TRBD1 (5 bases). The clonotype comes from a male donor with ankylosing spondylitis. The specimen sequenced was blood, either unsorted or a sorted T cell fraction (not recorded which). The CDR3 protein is CASSAGREGDQPQHF. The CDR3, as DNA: TGTGCCAGCAGTGCGGGCAGGGAGGGAGATCAGCCCCAGCATTTT.